Listed below are T cell receptor beta chains from one sample, sequenced in a study of CD8 T cells in Susac syndrome. TCRdb recomputed calls from the immunoSEQ multiplex PCR reads with MiXCR, one row per CDR3 protein. Of some 130,000 distinct CDR3 sequences listed, roughly 94% were seen once; the top ten hold about 0.18%. Sequenced input: CD8+ T cells from PBMCs. Source of these receptors: a human donor with Susac syndrome. Each CDR3 is given with its conserved first and last residue. A D gene is named only where the DNA matches it firmly. Clone size appears in some rows only: once, few, many, or a class for an expanded clone.

V	J	D	size	DNA	CDR3
TRBV6-6	TRBJ1-1	NA	NA	TGTGCCAGCAGTTACTCGTCCCCGGGGGCTGAAGCTTTCTTT	CASSYSSPGAEAFF
TRBV7-8	TRBJ2-3	NA	NA	TGTGCCAGCAGCGATGGACCGTACACAGATACGCAGTATTTT	CASSDGPYTDTQYF
TRBV20-1	TRBJ1-1	TRBD1	NA	TGCAGTGCTACTCGGACAGGGGAAGGCACTGAAGCTTTCTTT	CSATRTGEGTEAFF
TRBV11-3	TRBJ2-6	NA	few	TGTGCCAACCACGAGCGGGCCAACGTCCTGACTTTC	CANHERANVLTF
TRBV20-1	TRBJ2-1	TRBD2	NA	TGCAGTGCTAGAGATCCCGGGACTATAACTGAGCAGTTCTTC	CSARDPGTITEQFF
TRBV3-1	TRBJ2-2	TRBD2	NA	TGTGCCAGCAGCCAAGATGCCCTAGCGGCGAACACCGGGGAGCTGTTTTTT	CASSQDALAANTGELFF
TRBV5-1	TRBJ2-7	NA	NA	TGCGCCAGCAGCCCTACAAGCGGCCCGTACTCCTACGAGCAGTACTTC	CASSPTSGPYSYEQYF
TRBV4-1	TRBJ2-7	NA	NA	TGCGCCAGCAGCCAAGAAGGGGTCTACGAGCAGTACTTC	CASSQEGVYEQYF
TRBV9	TRBJ2-2	NA	NA	TGTGCCAGCAGCGTAACACTGTGGGCAGGGGGTGCGGGGAAGAACACCGGGGAGCTGTTTTTT	CASSVTLWAGGAGKNTGELFF
TRBV27	TRBJ1-1	NA	NA	TGTGCCAGCAGTCCCCGGGAGGGGAAGACTGAAGCTTTCTTT	CASSPREGKTEAFF
TRBV11-2	TRBJ2-7	TRBD1	NA	TGTGCCAGCAGCCGGACAGGGAGATCCTACGAGCAGTACTTC	CASSRTGRSYEQYF
TRBV20-1	TRBJ1-2	NA	NA	TGCAGTGCTCCCTGGGAGGGCAACTATGGCTACACCTTC	CSAPWEGNYGYTF
TRBV12-3/TRBV12-4	TRBJ2-3	NA	NA	TGTGCCAGCAGTTTTAGAACCGATACGCAGTATTTT	CASSFRTDTQYF
TRBV4-1	TRBJ1-5	NA	NA	TGCGCCAGCAGCCAACATGACTCGGGTCAGCCCCAGCATTTT	CASSQHDSGQPQHF
TRBV18	TRBJ1-5	NA	NA	TGTGCCAGCTCACCAGGGTTCAATCAGCCCCAGCATTTT	CASSPGFNQPQHF
TRBV12-3/TRBV12-4	TRBJ2-5	NA	NA	TGTGCCAGCAGCAACAAAATGGGACTCCAAGAGACCCAGTACTTC	CASSNKMGLQETQYF
TRBV9	TRBJ2-1	TRBD2	NA	TGTGCCAGCAGCCCTCGCAGCGGGGGAAGCTCCTACAATGAGCAGTTCTTC	CASSPRSGGSSYNEQFF
TRBV12-3/TRBV12-4	TRBJ2-5	NA	NA	TGTGCCAGCAGTTTAATCCAAGAGACCCAGTACTTC	CASSLIQETQYF
TRBV23-1	TRBJ2-7	NA	NA	TGCGCCAGCAGTCAATCGGTGCCGGGCCCAGTCCACGAGCAGTACTTC	CASSQSVPGPVHEQYF
TRBV6-5	TRBJ2-5	NA	NA	TGTGCCAGCAGGGTCGGGCCTGAGGGAGAGACCCAGTACTTC	CASRVGPEGETQYF
TRBV12-5	TRBJ2-7	TRBD2	NA	TGTGCTAGTGGTCTCCTCATGACTAGCGGGAGTAAGACCTACGAGCAGTACTTC	CASGLLMTSGSKTYEQYF
TRBV5-1	TRBJ2-7	TRBD2	NA	TGCGCCAGCAGCTTGGCTAGCGGAAACGAGCAGTACTTC	CASSLASGNEQYF
TRBV20-1	TRBJ2-7	NA	NA	TGCAGTGTCTCCGGCAGAAAAATTTCCTACGAGCAGTACTTC	CSVSGRKISYEQYF
TRBV11-3	TRBJ2-1	NA	NA	TGTGCCAGCATTGGGGTTGGGCGTAATGAGCAGTTCTTC	CASIGVGRNEQFF
TRBV9	TRBJ2-7	NA	NA	TGTGCCAGCAGCGAAGAGGCGGAACCCTACGAGCAGTACTTC	CASSEEAEPYEQYF
TRBV4-1	TRBJ2-7	NA	NA	TGCGCCAGCAGCCAAGAACTTTTCTCCTACGAGCAGTACTTC	CASSQELFSYEQYF
TRBV28	TRBJ2-3	TRBD2	NA	TGTGCCAGCGGGGGAACGGGACTAGCGGGAAGCACAGATACGCAGTATTTT	CASGGTGLAGSTDTQYF
TRBV3-1	TRBJ2-7	NA	NA	TGTGCCAGCAGCGGCGAGGGGGACTACGAGCAGTACTTC	CASSGEGDYEQYF
TRBV21-1	TRBJ2-5	NA	NA	TGTGCCAGCAGCGCCCAGAGACAGCACGGGGAGACCCAGTACTTC	CASSAQRQHGETQYF
TRBV20-1	TRBJ1-3	NA	once	TGCAGTGCTAGACTCAGGGGAGACTCTGGAAACACCATATATTTT	CSARLRGDSGNTIYF
TRBV29-1	TRBJ2-3	NA	NA	TGCAGCCTAGGAGGCGAGGGAGTGGCAGATACGCAGTATTTT	CSLGGEGVADTQYF
TRBV11-2	TRBJ2-2	NA	NA	TGTGCCAGCAGCTTGCTAGTTAACACCGGGGAGCTGTTTTTT	CASSLLVNTGELFF
TRBV20-1	TRBJ2-1	NA	NA	TGCAGTGCTAGAGAGGGGGCGGTAGCGGATTACAATGAGCAGTTCTTC	CSAREGAVADYNEQFF
TRBV28	TRBJ2-7	NA	NA	TGTGCCAGCAGCCAAGGGACCGCAACCTACGAGCAGTACTTC	CASSQGTATYEQYF
TRBV5-4	TRBJ1-1	NA	once	TGTGCCAGCAGCTCACCACCTGTTGAAGCTTTCTTT	CASSSPPVEAFF
TRBV9	TRBJ2-7	TRBD1	NA	TGTGCCAGCAGCGGAGCCGGGACAGGGTACGAGCAGTACTTC	CASSGAGTGYEQYF
TRBV30	TRBJ2-1	TRBD2	once	TGTGCCTGGAGTAAACTAGCGAGCTCCTACAATGAGCAGTTCTTC	CAWSKLASSYNEQFF
TRBV4-1	TRBJ2-3	NA	NA	TGCGCCAGCAGCCCTGGGGTTATCACAGATACGCAGTATTTT	CASSPGVITDTQYF
TRBV2	TRBJ2-1	NA	NA	TGTGCCAGCAGTGAAAGTAGAGGGCTAGCCCACTACAATGAGCAGTTCTTC	CASSESRGLAHYNEQFF
TRBV12-3/TRBV12-4	TRBJ2-7	NA	NA	TGTGCCAGCAGTCCAGGGTCCCCCGACGAGCAGTACTTC	CASSPGSPDEQYF
TRBV19	TRBJ2-5	TRBD2	NA	TGTGCCAGTAGAACCGGGACTAGTATGCGGGGAGAGACCCAGTACTTC	CASRTGTSMRGETQYF
TRBV7-9	TRBJ2-7	NA	once	TGTGCCAGCACTCACCGACAGGCCCCCACCCACGAGCAGTACTTC	CASTHRQAPTHEQYF
TRBV5-6	TRBJ2-1	NA	NA	TGTGCCAGCAGCTTGTGGTGGCAGACCTACAATGAGCAGTTCTTC	CASSLWWQTYNEQFF
TRBV28	TRBJ1-1	NA	NA	TGTGCCAGCAGTTTCGGCAGCCTAAACACTGAAGCTTTCTTT	CASSFGSLNTEAFF